The sequence of this TCR beta chain was determined in a study of cytomegalovirus exposure and HLA in healthy donors. Study summary: Earlier sequencing of 200 million or so T cells yielded 100 million to 120 million unique TCR beta sequences. Whole-study results and caveats: Reportedly, a later analysis found an Asian-associated ancestry cluster had fewer N-insertions than the approximately 600-donor mean.

As concerns this clone: What it binds is unknown.

PCR was performed using 60 Vbeta and 13 Jbeta primers. Measured with immunoSEQ multiplex PCR; TCRdb has only the in-frame clones, and not every one. Counted here are some 240,000 clones, 70% to 85% occurring once; the ten biggest clones make up around 4%. The CDR3 is made up of 15 amino acids. CDR1 and CDR2 (germline): LNHDA, SQIVND (reference sequence). V gave up 7 bases and J gave up 0 bases, with 13 bases separating them. Sequencing was carried out using PBMCs. This chain links TRBV19 with TRBJ1-3, with D perhaps TRBD1 (5 bases). The TCR originated in a male donor in good health and CMV-seronegative. CDR3 residues: CASNPRDSSGNTIYF. CDR3 in DNA: TGTGCCAGTAATCCCCGGGACTCCTCTGGAAACACCATATATTTT.